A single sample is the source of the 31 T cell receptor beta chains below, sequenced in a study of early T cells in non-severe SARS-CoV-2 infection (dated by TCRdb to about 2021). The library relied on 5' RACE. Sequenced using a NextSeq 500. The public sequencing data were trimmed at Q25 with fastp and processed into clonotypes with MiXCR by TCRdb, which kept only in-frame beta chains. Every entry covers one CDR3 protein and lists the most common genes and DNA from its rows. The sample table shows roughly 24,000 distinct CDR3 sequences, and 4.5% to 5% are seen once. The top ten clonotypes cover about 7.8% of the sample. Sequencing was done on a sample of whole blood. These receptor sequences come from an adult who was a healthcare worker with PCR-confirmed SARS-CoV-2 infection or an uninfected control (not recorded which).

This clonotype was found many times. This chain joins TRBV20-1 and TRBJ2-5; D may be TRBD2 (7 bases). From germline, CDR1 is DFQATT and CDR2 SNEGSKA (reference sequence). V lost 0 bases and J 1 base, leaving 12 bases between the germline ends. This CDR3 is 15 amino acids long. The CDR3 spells CSARDTAGAQETQYF. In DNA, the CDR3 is TGCAGTGCTAGAGATACCGCGGGGGCCCAAGAGACCCAGTACTTC.

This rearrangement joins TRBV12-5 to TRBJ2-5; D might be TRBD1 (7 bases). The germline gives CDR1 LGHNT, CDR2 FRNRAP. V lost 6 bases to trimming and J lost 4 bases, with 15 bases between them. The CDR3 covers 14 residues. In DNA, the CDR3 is TGTGCTAGTGGACTTGCTCAGGGGGGAGAGACCCAGTACTTC. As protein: CASGLAQGGETQYF.

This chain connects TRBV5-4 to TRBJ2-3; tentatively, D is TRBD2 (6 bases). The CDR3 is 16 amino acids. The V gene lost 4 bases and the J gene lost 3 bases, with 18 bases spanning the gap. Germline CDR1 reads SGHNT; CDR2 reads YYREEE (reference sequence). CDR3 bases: TGTGCCAGCAGCCCCGGCGGGGCACAAGGTACAGATACGCAGTATTTT. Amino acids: CASSPGGAQGTDTQYF.

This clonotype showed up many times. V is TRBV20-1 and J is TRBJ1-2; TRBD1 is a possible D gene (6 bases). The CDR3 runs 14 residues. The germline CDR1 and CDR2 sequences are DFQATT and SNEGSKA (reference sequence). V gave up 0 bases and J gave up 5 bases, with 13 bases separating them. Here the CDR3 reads CSARDLQGRYGYTF. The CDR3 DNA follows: TGCAGTGCTAGAGATCTGCAGGGGAGATATGGCTACACCTTC.

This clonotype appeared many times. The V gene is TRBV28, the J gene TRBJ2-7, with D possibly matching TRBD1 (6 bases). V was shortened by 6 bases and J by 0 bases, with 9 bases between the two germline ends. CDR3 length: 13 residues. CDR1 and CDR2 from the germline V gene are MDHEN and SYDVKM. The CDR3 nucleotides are TGTGCCAGCAGACAGGGCAGCTCCTACGAGCAGTACTTC. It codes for CASRQGSSYEQYF.

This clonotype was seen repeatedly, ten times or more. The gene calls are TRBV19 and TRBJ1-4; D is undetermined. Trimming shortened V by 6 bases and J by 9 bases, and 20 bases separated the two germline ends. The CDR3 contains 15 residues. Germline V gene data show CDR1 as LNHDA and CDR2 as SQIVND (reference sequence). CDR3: CASSISHAAVQKLFF. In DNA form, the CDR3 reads TGTGCCAGTAGCATATCCCACGCGGCCGTGCAAAAACTGTTTTTT. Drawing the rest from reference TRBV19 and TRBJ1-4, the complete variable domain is DGGITQSPKYLFRKEGQNVTLSCEQNLNHDAMYWYRQDPGQGLRLIYYSQIVNDFQKGDIAEGYSVSREKKESFPLTVTSAQKNPTAFYLCASSISHAAVQKLFFGSGTQLSVL.

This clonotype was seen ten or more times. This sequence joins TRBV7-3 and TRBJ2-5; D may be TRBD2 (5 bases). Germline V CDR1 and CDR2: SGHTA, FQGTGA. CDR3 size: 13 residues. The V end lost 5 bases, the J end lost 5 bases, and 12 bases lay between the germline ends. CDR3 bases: TGTGCCAGCAGCCCCTACAGAGGGGAGACCCAGTACTTC. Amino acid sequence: CASSPYRGETQYF.

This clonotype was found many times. CDR3: CASRQAGSGANVLTF. DNA of the CDR3: TGTGCCAGCAGGCAGGCGGGCAGTGGGGCCAACGTCCTGACTTTC. This sequence joins TRBV6-2 or TRBV6-3 and TRBJ2-6; TRBD2 might be the D (5 bases). Germline V gives CDR1 MNHEY, CDR2 SVGEGT. V shed 6 bases and J shed 3 bases, with 12 bases lying between them. The CDR3 is 15 amino acids.

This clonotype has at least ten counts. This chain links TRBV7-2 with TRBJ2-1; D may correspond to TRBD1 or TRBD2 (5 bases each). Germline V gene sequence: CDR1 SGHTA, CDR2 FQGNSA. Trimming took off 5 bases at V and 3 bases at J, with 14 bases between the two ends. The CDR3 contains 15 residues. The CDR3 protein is CASSIEGRDYNEQFF. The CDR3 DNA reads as TGTGCCAGCAGCATAGAGGGACGGGACTACAATGAGCAGTTCTTC.

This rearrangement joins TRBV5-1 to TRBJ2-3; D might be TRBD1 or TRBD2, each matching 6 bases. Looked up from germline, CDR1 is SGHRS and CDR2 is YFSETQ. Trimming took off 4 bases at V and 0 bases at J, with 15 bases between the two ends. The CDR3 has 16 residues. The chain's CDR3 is CASSRRGVPSTDTQYF. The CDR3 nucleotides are TGCGCCAGCAGCCGGAGGGGGGTTCCTAGCACAGATACGCAGTATTTT.

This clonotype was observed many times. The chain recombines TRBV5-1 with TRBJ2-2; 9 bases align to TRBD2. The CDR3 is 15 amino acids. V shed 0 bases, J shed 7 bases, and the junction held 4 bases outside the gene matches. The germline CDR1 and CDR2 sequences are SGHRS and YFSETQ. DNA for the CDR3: TGCGCCAGCAGCTTGGGACTAGCGGAGGACGGGGAGCTGTTTTTT. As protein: CASSLGLAEDGELFF.

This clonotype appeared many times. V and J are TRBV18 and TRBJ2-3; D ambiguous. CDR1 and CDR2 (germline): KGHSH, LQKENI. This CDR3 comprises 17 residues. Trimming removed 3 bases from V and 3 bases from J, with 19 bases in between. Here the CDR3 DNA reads TGTGCCAGCTCACCTCCACCCATCCAACCCCTTACAGATACGCAGTATTTT. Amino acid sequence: CASSPPPIQPLTDTQYF.

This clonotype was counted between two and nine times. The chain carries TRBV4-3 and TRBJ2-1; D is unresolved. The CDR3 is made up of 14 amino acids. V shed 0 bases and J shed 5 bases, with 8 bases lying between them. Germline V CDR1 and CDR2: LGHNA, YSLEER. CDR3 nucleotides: TGCGCCAGCAGCCAAGATAGGGAAGACAATGAGCAGTTCTTC. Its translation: CASSQDREDNEQFF.

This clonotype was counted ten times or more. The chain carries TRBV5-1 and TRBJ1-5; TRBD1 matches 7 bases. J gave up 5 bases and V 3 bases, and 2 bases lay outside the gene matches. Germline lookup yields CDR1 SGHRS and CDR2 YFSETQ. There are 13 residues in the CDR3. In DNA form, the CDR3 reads TGCGCCAGCAGCTACGGACAGGATCAGCCCCAGCATTTT. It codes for CASSYGQDQPQHF.

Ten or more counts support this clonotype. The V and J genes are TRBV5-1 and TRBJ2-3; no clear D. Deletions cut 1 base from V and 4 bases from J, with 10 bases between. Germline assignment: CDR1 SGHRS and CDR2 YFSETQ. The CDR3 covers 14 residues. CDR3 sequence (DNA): TGCGCCAGCAGCTTGAAGTCACTCTCAGATACGCAGTATTTT. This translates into CASSLKSLSDTQYF.

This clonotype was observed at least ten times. Here the CDR3 DNA reads TGTGCCAGCAGCTTCGAGTCTAGGCAGCTCTATGGCTACACCTTC. Translation gives CASSFESRQLYGYTF. The rearrangement uses TRBV5-5 and TRBJ1-2; D ambiguous. Per the germline V gene, CDR1 is SGHKS and CDR2 is YYEKEE (reference sequence). This CDR3 is built from 15 residues. V was pared by 2 bases and J by 4 bases, with 15 bases between.

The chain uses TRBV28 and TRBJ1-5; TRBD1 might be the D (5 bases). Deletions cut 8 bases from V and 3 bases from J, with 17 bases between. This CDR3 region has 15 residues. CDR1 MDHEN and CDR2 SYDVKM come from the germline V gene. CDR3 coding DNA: TGTGCCAGCCGCCGGGACGATAATCCCAATCAGCCCCAGCATTTT. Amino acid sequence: CASRRDDNPNQPQHF.

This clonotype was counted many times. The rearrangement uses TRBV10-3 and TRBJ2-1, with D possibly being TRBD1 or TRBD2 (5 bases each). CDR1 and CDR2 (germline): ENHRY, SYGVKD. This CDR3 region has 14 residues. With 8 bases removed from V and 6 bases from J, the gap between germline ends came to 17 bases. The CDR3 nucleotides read TGTGCCATCGCCGGGGACGAAAGAACCAATGAGCAGTTCTTC. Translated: CAIAGDERTNEQFF.

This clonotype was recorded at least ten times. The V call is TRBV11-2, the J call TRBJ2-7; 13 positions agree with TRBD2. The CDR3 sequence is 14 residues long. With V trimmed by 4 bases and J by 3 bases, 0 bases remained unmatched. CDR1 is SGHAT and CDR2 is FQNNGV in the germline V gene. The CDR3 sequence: CASSWTSGGYEQYF. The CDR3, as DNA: TGTGCCAGCAGCTGGACTAGCGGGGGCTACGAGCAGTACTTC.

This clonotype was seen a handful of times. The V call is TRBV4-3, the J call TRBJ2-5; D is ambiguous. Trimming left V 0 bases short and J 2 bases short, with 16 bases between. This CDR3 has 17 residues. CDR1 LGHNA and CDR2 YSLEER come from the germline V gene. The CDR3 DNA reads TGCGCCAGCAGCCAAGAAAAGGGCCCTTCAGCACAAGAGACCCAGTACTTC. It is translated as CASSQEKGPSAQETQYF.

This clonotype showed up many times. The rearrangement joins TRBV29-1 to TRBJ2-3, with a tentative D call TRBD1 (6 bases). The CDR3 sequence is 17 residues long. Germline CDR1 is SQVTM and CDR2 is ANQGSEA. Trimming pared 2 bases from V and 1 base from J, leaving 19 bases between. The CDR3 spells CSVESRTEFRRTDTQYF. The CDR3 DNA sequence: TGCAGCGTTGAAAGTCGGACAGAGTTTCGGCGCACAGATACGCAGTATTTT.

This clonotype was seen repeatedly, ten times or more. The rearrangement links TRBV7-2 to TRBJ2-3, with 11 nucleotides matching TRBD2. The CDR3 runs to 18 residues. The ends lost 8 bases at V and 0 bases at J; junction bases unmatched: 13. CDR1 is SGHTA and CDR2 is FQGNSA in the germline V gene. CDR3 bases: TGTGCCAGCCGTCCTTGGGCTAGCGGGGGGACTAGCACAGATACGCAGTATTTT. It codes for CASRPWASGGTSTDTQYF.

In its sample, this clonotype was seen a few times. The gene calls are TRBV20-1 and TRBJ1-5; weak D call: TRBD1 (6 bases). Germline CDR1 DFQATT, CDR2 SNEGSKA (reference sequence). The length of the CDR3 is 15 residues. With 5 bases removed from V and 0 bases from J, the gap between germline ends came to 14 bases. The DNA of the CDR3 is TGCAGTGCTTCTCGAGCAGGGGTTAGCAATCAGCCCCAGCATTTT. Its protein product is CSASRAGVSNQPQHF.

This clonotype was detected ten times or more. CDR3 nucleotide sequence: TGTGCCAGCAGCTTGGTAGGTCCTTACTACGAGCAGTACTTC. Its translation: CASSLVGPYYEQYF. The genes are TRBV5-6 and TRBJ2-7; D unresolved. Between the trimmed V and J ends, which lost 0 bases and 3 bases, there was a span of 10 bases. CDR1 and CDR2 from the germline V gene are SGHDT and YYEEEE. The CDR3 length is 14 residues.

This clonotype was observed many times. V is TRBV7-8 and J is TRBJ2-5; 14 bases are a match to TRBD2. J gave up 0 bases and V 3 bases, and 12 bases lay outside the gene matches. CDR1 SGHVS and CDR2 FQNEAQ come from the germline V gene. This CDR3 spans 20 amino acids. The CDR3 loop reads CASSFPGLAGGEQYQETQYF. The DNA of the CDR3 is TGTGCCAGCAGCTTCCCTGGACTAGCGGGGGGTGAACAGTACCAAGAGACCCAGTACTTC.

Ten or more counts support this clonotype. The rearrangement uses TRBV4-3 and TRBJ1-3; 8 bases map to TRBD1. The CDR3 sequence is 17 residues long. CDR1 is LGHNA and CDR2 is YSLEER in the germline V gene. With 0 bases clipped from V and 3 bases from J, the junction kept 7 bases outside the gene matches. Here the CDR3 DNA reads TGCGCCAGCAGCCAAGAGGGAACCGGGACAGGTGGAAACACCATATATTTT. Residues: CASSQEGTGTGGNTIYF.

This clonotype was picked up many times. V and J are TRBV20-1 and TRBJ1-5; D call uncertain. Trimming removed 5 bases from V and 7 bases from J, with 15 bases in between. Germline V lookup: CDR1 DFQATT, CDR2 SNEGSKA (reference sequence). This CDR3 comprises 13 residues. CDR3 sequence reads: CSAAGLISQPQHF. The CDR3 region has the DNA TGCAGTGCTGCCGGGCTTATTTCCCAGCCCCAGCATTTT.

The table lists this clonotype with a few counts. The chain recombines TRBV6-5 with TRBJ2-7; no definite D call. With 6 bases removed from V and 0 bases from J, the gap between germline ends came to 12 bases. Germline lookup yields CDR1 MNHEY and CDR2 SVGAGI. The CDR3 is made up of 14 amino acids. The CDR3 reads CASSRSHGSYEQYF. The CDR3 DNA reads TGTGCCAGCAGCCGCAGCCATGGCTCCTACGAGCAGTACTTC.

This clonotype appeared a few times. The CDR3 sequence is CASSLVTGEGPRTEAFF. CDR3 DNA sequence: TGTGCCAGCAGCTTAGTAACAGGGGAAGGTCCGAGGACTGAAGCTTTCTTT. The V call is TRBV7-9, the J call TRBJ1-1; 7 bases are shared with TRBD1. Trimming removed 1 base from V and 5 bases from J; junction bases left unmatched: 13. The CDR3 totals 17 residues. In germline, CDR1 is SEHNR, CDR2 FQNEAQ (reference sequence).

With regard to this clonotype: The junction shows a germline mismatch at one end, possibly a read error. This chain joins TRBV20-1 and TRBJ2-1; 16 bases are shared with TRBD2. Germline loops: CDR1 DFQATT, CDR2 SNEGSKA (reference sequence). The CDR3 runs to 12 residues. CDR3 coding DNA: TGCAGTGCTAGAGACGGGACTAGCGGGGGGGCCTTC. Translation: CSARDGTSGGAF.

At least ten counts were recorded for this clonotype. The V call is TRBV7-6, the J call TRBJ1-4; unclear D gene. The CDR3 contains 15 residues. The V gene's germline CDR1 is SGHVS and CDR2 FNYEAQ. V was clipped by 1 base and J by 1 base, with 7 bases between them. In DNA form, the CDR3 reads TGTGCCAGCAGCTTAGGGGGAAGAACTAATGAAAAACTGTTTTTT. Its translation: CASSLGGRTNEKLFF.